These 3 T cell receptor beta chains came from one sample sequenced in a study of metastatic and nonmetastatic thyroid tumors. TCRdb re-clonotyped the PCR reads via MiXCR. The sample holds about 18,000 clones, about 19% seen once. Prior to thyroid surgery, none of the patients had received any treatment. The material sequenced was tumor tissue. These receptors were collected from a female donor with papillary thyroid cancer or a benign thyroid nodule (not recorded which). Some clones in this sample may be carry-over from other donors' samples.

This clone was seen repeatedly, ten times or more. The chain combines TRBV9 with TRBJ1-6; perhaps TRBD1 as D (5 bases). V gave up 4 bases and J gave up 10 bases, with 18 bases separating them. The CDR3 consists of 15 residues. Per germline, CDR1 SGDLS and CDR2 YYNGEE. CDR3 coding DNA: TGTGCCAGCAGCTCATCAGGGATTTTCTCATCACCCCTCCACTTT. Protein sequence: CASSSSGIFSSPLHF.

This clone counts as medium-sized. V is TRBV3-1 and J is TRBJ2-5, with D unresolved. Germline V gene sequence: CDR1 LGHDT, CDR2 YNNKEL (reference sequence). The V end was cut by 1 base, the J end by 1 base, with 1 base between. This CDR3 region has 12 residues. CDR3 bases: TGTGCCAGCAGCCAAGTCCAAGAGACCCAGTACTTC. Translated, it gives CASSQVQETQYF.

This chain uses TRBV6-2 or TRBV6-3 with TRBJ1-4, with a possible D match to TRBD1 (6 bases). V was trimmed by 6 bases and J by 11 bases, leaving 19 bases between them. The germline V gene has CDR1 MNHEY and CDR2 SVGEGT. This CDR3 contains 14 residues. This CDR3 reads CASSPRLTTGKLFF. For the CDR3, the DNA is TGTGCCAGCAGCCCCAGGTTGACCACAGGGAAACTGTTTTTT.